These 9 T cell receptor beta chains came from one sample sequenced in a study of control samples from healthy donors and cancer patients. Some clones are missing from TCRdb's copy, which holds only in-frame ones; the method was immunoSEQ multiplex PCR. The sample shows approximately 82,000 clones, 93% of them seen only once. Material for sequencing was PBMCs. The receptors were gathered from a woman aged 40 to 49 with lung cancer.

The rearrangement uses TRBV28 and TRBJ1-2, with D perhaps matching TRBD1 (6 bases). Germline CDR1 MDHEN, CDR2 SYDVKM. V shed 1 base and J shed 8 bases, with 23 bases lying between them. The CDR3 consists of 17 residues. Here the CDR3 reads CASSLSWGDRKLLGYTF. DNA for the CDR3: TGTGCCAGCAGTTTATCGTGGGGTGACAGGAAACTCTTAGGCTACACCTTC.

The chain is built from TRBV28 and TRBJ2-7, with 16 bases matching TRBD2. J was trimmed by 4 bases and V by 4 bases; bases with no gene match: 13. The CDR3 runs to 19 residues. The germline CDR1 and CDR2 sequences are MDHEN and SYDVKM. Here the CDR3 reads CASSWGLAGGPLVRYEQYF. The CDR3, as DNA: TGTGCCAGCAGTTGGGGACTAGCGGGGGGGCCCTTGGTTAGGTACGAGCAGTACTTC.

This clone was seen only once. The rearrangement joins TRBV5-1 to TRBJ2-4; 10 bases agree with TRBD1. This CDR3 has 15 residues. V lost 4 bases and J lost 7; bases outside the gene matches: 8. Germline CDR1 is SGHRS and CDR2 is YFSETQ. The CDR3, as DNA: TGCGCCAGCAGCCTACGACAGGGGGCATCGAACATTCAGTACTTC. Translating gives CASSLRQGASNIQYF.

The chain joins TRBV19 to TRBJ2-7, with D tentatively TRBD2 (6 bases). This CDR3 spans 16 amino acids. Trimming took off 5 bases at V and 2 bases at J, with 19 bases between the two ends. Germline lookup yields CDR1 LNHDA and CDR2 SQIVND (reference sequence). CDR3: CASSSPGTSPTYEQYF. CDR3 nucleotide sequence: TGTGCCAGTAGTTCCCCTGGCACTAGCCCCACCTACGAGCAGTACTTC.

V and J are TRBV11-3 and TRBJ2-1; D tentatively fits TRBD1 or TRBD2 (5 bases each). Germline V gene data show CDR1 as SGHNT and CDR2 as YENEEA. There are 17 residues in the CDR3. Trimming left V 0 bases short and J 4 bases short, with 16 bases between. CDR3 in DNA: TGTGCCAGCAGCTTAGATTTTTTGAAGGGGACGTACAATGAGCAGTTCTTC. It specifies CASSLDFLKGTYNEQFF.

CDR3 residues: CATTEDRWGEKLFF. The CDR3 nucleotides are TGTGCCACCACAGAGGACAGGTGGGGTGAAAAACTGTTTTTT. This chain links TRBV15 with TRBJ1-4; 7 bases agree with TRBD1. CDR1 and CDR2 from the germline V gene are LNHNV and YYDKDF (reference sequence). The J segment lost 7 bases and the V segment lost 7 bases, leaving 9 bases of the junction unmatched. CDR3 length equals 14 residues. Full variable domain (missing parts from reference TRBV15 and TRBJ1-4): DAMVIQNPRYQVTQFGKPVTLSCSQTLNHNVMYWYQQKSSQAPKLLFHYYDKDFNNEADTPDNFQSRRPNTSFCFLDIRSPGLGDTAMYLCATTEDRWGEKLFFGSGTQLSVL.

This clone has only one observation. The chain employs TRBV28 and TRBJ1-6, with 8 bases that match TRBD1. This CDR3 is 17 amino acids long. V was clipped by 5 bases and J by 11 bases; unmatched bases: 17. The germline V gene encodes CDR1 MDHEN and CDR2 SYDVKM. In DNA form, the CDR3 reads TGTGCCAGCAGTCTATTAAGACAGGGGACGGATAGGGCACCCCTCCACTTT. Its translation: CASSLLRQGTDRAPLHF.

The V and J genes are TRBV3-1 (or the pseudogene TRBV3-2) and TRBJ2-2; D not certain. Trimming removed 0 bases at V and 4 bases at J, with 6 bases between. The CDR3 loop spans 14 amino acids. From germline, CDR1 is LGHDT and CDR2 YNNKEL (reference sequence). The CDR3 loop is CASSQERSTGELFF. The DNA for the CDR3 is TGTGCCAGCAGCCAAGAACGGAGCACCGGGGAGCTGTTTTTT.

This chain joins TRBV9 and TRBJ2-2; 7 nucleotides match TRBD1. V lost 2 bases and J lost 4; bases outside the gene matches: 5. This CDR3 contains 15 residues. Looked up from germline, CDR1 is SGDLS and CDR2 is YYNGEE. This chain's CDR3 is CASSVRDSATGELFF. CDR3 DNA: TGTGCCAGCAGCGTCCGGGACAGTGCCACCGGGGAGCTGTTTTTT.